One and the same sample provided the 5 T cell receptor beta chains below, sequenced in a study of OX40 agonist ivuxolimab in advanced cancers. Measured with immunoSEQ multiplex PCR; TCRdb has only the in-frame clones, and not every one. The sample consists of approximately 120,000 clones, roughly 90% of them appearing once. The specimen comprised CD4+ or CD8+ T cells sorted from blood, sampled in a trial of the OX40 agonist ivuxolimab. Source of these receptors: an adult with an advanced solid tumor such as melanoma, head and neck, liver or kidney cancer.

The chain carries TRBV28 and TRBJ1-5, with 7 nucleotides matching TRBD1. The CDR3 is 14 residues long. V shed 6 bases, J shed 9 bases, and the junction held 11 bases outside the gene matches. From germline, CDR1 is MDHEN and CDR2 SYDVKM. This CDR3 is CASSPTGTRWPQHF. The CDR3 nucleotides read TGTGCCAGCAGCCCGACAGGGACCCGGTGGCCCCAGCATTTT.

The chain uses TRBV6-5 and TRBJ1-2; D gene uncertain. V dropped 6 bases and J dropped 8 bases, with 7 bases sitting between them. CDR1 and CDR2 (germline): MNHEY, SVGAGI. CDR3 length equals 10 residues. CDR3 sequence: CASSDQGYTF. CDR3 bases: TGTGCCAGCAGCGACCAGGGCTACACCTTC.

The rearrangement uses TRBV15 and TRBJ2-3; perhaps TRBD2 as D (6 bases). Deletions cut 2 bases from V and 2 bases from J, with 11 bases between. There are 15 residues in the CDR3. Germline V gene sequence: CDR1 LNHNV, CDR2 YYDKDF (reference sequence). The CDR3 loop reads CATSRILALTDTQYF. The CDR3 DNA reads TGTGCCACCAGCAGAATCCTAGCGCTCACAGATACGCAGTATTTT.

This chain joins TRBV27 and TRBJ2-3; 9 bases fit TRBD2. The V segment lost 7 bases and the J segment 3 bases; nucleotides outside the gene matches: 8. This CDR3 has 15 residues. Germline lookup yields CDR1 MNHEY and CDR2 SMNVEV (reference sequence). The CDR3 protein is CASTLAGDWTDTQYF. For the CDR3, the DNA is TGTGCCAGCACCTTAGCGGGAGATTGGACAGATACGCAGTATTTT.

The chain has TRBV6-6 and TRBJ2-7, with 9 bases lining up with TRBD1. Per the germline V gene, CDR1 is MNHNY and CDR2 is SVGAGI (reference sequence). After removal of 4 bases from V and 9 bases from J, the junction contained 13 bases not matched to a gene. The CDR3 extends over 15 amino acids. The CDR3: CASSSQGTGTTGQYF. The CDR3 nucleotides read TGTGCCAGCAGTTCCCAGGGGACAGGGACTACGGGGCAGTACTTC.